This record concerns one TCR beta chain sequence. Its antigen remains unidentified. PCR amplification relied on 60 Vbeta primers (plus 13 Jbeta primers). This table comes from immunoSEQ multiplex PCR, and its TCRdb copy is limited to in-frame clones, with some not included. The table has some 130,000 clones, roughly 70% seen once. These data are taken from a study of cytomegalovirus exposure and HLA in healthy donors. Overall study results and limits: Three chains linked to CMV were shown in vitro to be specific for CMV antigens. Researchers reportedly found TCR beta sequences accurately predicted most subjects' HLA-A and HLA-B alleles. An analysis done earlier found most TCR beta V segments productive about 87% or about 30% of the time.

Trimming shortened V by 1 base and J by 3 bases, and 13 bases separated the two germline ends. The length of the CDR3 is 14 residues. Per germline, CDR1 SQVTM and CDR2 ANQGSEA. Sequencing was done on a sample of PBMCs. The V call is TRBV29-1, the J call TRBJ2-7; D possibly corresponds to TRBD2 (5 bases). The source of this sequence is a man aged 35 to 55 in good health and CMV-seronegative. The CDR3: CSVEGLGSHYEQYF. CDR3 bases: TGCAGCGTTGAAGGGCTGGGGAGCCACTACGAGCAGTACTTC.